These 19 T cell receptor beta chains were all obtained from the same sample, sequenced in a study of CD8+CD57+ T cells in acquired aplastic anemia (dated by TCRdb to 2017 to 2018). Reads for this sample came from an Illumina HiSeq 2000. Genomic DNA was used as template for profiling of TCR beta VDJ combinations and CDR3 sequences. TCRdb redid the processing of the public reads, applying fastp at Q25 and MiXCR, and retained in-frame beta chains. When rows share a CDR3 protein, they turn into one entry using the most common DNA and genes. The sample table shows approximately 170,000 distinct CDR3 sequences, and approximately 50% are seen once. About 15% of the sample goes to the ten largest clones. The sample was sorted CD4+, CD8+, or CD8+CD57+ T cells (not recorded which) from PBMCs. These receptors all come from a human donor in good health, serving as a control.

This clonotype showed up many times. The J gene is TRBJ2-3, the V gene TRBV7-3, with D possibly TRBD1 on 5 matching bases. The germline V and J ends were trimmed by 5 bases and 2 bases, with 11 bases remaining between them. The V gene's germline CDR1 is SGHTA and CDR2 FQGTGA. The CDR3 runs 14 residues. DNA for the CDR3: TGTGCCAGCAGCCCCCGACAGCTCACAGATACGCAGTATTTT. Its protein is CASSPRQLTDTQYF.

This clonotype showed up many times. The V gene is TRBV6-1, the J gene TRBJ1-2; 8 bases are shared with TRBD1. This CDR3 region has 14 residues. Losses at the gene ends were 6 bases for V and 8 bases for J; bases not matched to a gene: 11. Germline lookup yields CDR1 MNHNS and CDR2 SASEGT. The CDR3 nucleotides are TGTGCCAGCAGCGCAGGGGGCCCTAGGGAAGGCTACACCTTC. It translates to CASSAGGPREGYTF.

CDR3 protein: CARGGDRGGLSNQPQHF. CDR3 DNA sequence: TGTGCTAGAGGAGGGGACAGGGGGGGTCTTAGCAATCAGCCCCAGCATTTT. The gene calls are TRBV10-3 and TRBJ1-5; 11 bases match TRBD1. CDR1 ENHRY and CDR2 SYGVKD come from the germline V gene. The CDR3 runs 17 residues.

This clonotype was seen once. The J gene is TRBJ2-3, the V gene TRBV24-1; either TRBD1 or TRBD2 may supply D (5 bases each). CDR1 is KGHDR and CDR2 is SFDVKD in the germline V gene. The CDR3 has 17 residues. V was pared by 11 bases and J by 1 base, with 24 bases between. CDR3 sequence: CASSVNPGTWGTDTQYF. DNA for the CDR3: TGTGCCAGCAGCGTAAATCCCGGGACCTGGGGCACAGATACGCAGTATTTT.

This clonotype was picked up many times. The chain couples TRBV7-8 to TRBJ1-5; 8 bases fit TRBD1. The CDR3 length is 15 residues. The J segment lost 11 bases and the V segment lost 5 bases, leaving 14 bases of the junction unmatched. Germline assignment: CDR1 SGHVS and CDR2 FQNEAQ. CDR3 residues: CASSPYQGAVGAQHF. DNA for the CDR3: TGTGCCAGCAGCCCATACCAGGGGGCGGTTGGGGCCCAGCATTTT.

A few counts support this clonotype. This rearrangement joins TRBV30 to TRBJ2-5; maybe TRBD1 (5 bases). The CDR3 extends over 13 amino acids. Trimming pared 1 base from V and 4 bases from J, leaving 10 bases between. CDR1 is GTSNPN and CDR2 is SVGIG in the germline V gene (reference sequence). CDR3: CAWSGTQGETQYF. The CDR3 coding sequence is TGTGCCTGGAGTGGGACCCAGGGAGAGACCCAGTACTTC.

This clonotype has ten or more counts. The chain combines TRBV19 with TRBJ1-2; maybe TRBD1 (6 bases). Germline lookup yields CDR1 LNHDA and CDR2 SQIVND (reference sequence). The V end was cut by 5 bases, the J end by 3 bases, with 13 bases between. There are 14 residues in the CDR3. CDR3 in amino acids: CASSLPRQDYGYTF. The CDR3 DNA reads TGTGCCAGTAGTTTACCCCGACAGGACTATGGCTACACCTTC. Filled out from reference TRBV19 and TRBJ1-2, the complete variable domain reads DGGITQSPKYLFRKEGQNVTLSCEQNLNHDAMYWYRQDPGQGLRLIYYSQIVNDFQKGDIAEGYSVSREKKESFPLTVTSAQKNPTAFYLCASSLPRQDYGYTFGSGTRLTVV.

To note about this clonotype: At one end, the junction sequence differs from germline, possibly due to a read error. The V call is TRBV10-1, the J call TRBJ1-2; 8 bases line up with TRBD1. CDR1 and CDR2 (germline): WNHNN, SYGVQD (reference sequence). The CDR3 has 12 amino acids. The CDR3 reads CAIGTGNYGYTF. CDR3 bases: TGTGCCATAGGGACAGGTAACTATGGCTACACCTTC.

The rearrangement uses TRBV7-9 and TRBJ2-3; D tentatively fits TRBD1 or TRBD2 (5 bases each). Trimming removed 5 bases at V and 11 bases at J, with 23 bases between. There are 15 residues in the CDR3. The germline V gene has CDR1 SEHNR and CDR2 FQNEAQ (reference sequence). The CDR3 loop reads CASSPNGGTYNEQYF. Written as DNA, the CDR3 is TGTGCCAGCAGCCCTAATGGGGGAACCTACAATGAGCAGTATTTT.

The table lists this clonotype with many counts. V gene TRBV12-3 or TRBV12-4 combines with J gene TRBJ1-2, with a weak D call TRBD1 (5 bases). V was cut by 6 bases and J by 6 bases, with 17 bases left in between. The CDR3 runs 14 residues. CDR3 sequence reads: CASSLRAQGDGYTF. In nucleotides, the CDR3 is TGTGCCAGCAGCCTGAGGGCTCAAGGGGATGGCTACACCTTC.

The CDR3 sequence is CSVTRGEYSTDTQYF. The CDR3 nucleotides are TGCAGCGTAACCCGCGGGGAGTACAGCACAGATACGCAGTATTTT. This chain links TRBV29-1 with TRBJ2-3, with TRBD2 as a possible D gene (6 bases). Trimming removed 6 bases from V and 0 bases from J, with 16 bases in between. The CDR3 runs to 15 residues. Germline lookup yields CDR1 SQVTM and CDR2 ANQGSEA.

The CDR3 coding sequence is TGTGCCAGCAGCTTAGTTCGGGGGGGAATCTACGAGCAGTACTTC. This encodes CASSLVRGGIYEQYF. This chain links TRBV7-6 with TRBJ2-7; TRBD2 matches 8 bases. V lost 1 base, J lost 3 bases, and 5 bases stayed unmatched. The germline gives CDR1 SGHVS, CDR2 FNYEAQ. The CDR3 length is 15 residues.

The genes are TRBV7-8 and TRBJ1-5, with unresolved D. This CDR3 region has 15 residues. Trimming removed 0 bases from V and 2 bases from J, with 8 bases in between. Per germline, CDR1 SGHVS and CDR2 FQNEAQ. The CDR3 sequence is CASSLAAGGNQPQHF. CDR3 nucleotide sequence: TGTGCCAGCAGCTTAGCGGCAGGCGGCAATCAGCCCCAGCATTTT.

The chain combines TRBV25-1 with TRBJ2-4; D gene uncertain. Germline CDR1 reads MGHDK; CDR2 reads SYGVNS. The CDR3 has 16 amino acids. The V end was cut by 1 base, the J end by 0 bases, with 10 bases between. As DNA, the CDR3 is TGTGCCAGCAGTGAATTAGGCAGTTTAGCCAAAAACATTCAGTACTTC. It translates to CASSELGSLAKNIQYF.

The rearrangement links TRBV5-1 to TRBJ2-1; D is unresolved. The germline CDR1 and CDR2 sequences are SGHRS and YFSETQ. The CDR3 has 15 residues. V lost 4 bases and J lost 7, with 18 bases in between. As DNA, the CDR3 is TGCGCCAGCAGCCTGTCGGCAGCGAGGAATAATGAGCAGTTCTTC. Its translation: CASSLSAARNNEQFF.

The rearrangement uses TRBV2 and TRBJ1-1; D gene ambiguous. The CDR3 loop spans 14 amino acids. The V and J ends lost 6 bases and 8 bases respectively, with 19 bases between them. Germline lookup yields CDR1 SNHLY and CDR2 FYNNEI. The CDR3 DNA follows: TGTGCCAGCAGAGAACAACCGGGATACTCAGAAGCTTTCTTT. Residues: CASREQPGYSEAFF. Filled out from reference TRBV2 and TRBJ1-1, the complete variable domain reads EPEVTQTPSHQVTQMGQEVILRCVPISNHLYFYWYRQILGQKVEFLVSFYNNEISEKSEIFDDQFSVERPDGSNFTLKIRSTKLEDSAMYFCASREQPGYSEAFFGQGTRLTVV.

This chain links TRBV20-1 with TRBJ1-1; TRBD1 matches at 7 bases. This CDR3 has 14 residues. Germline CDR1 and CDR2: DFQATT and SNEGSKA (reference sequence). V gave up 2 bases and J gave up 7 bases; unmatched junction bases: 10. The CDR3 coding sequence is TGCAGTGCTAGAAACCGGACAGGTGAAGGTGAAGCTTTCTTT. It specifies CSARNRTGEGEAFF.

This chain connects TRBV4-1 to TRBJ1-2; D call uncertain. Germline V gives CDR1 MGHRA, CDR2 YSYEKL. V dropped 1 base and J dropped 6 bases, with 18 bases sitting between them. The CDR3 has 16 residues. The CDR3, as DNA: TGCGCCAGCAGCCAAGCGGCGCTGGCCGGGAAGGATGGCTACACCTTC. This codes for CASSQAALAGKDGYTF.

The V call is TRBV19, the J call TRBJ2-7, with TRBD1 identical over 7 bases. CDR3 length equals 15 residues. The V segment lost 2 bases and the J segment 0 bases; nucleotides outside the gene matches: 4. Looked up from germline, CDR1 is LNHDA and CDR2 is SQIVND (reference sequence). This chain's CDR3 is CASSIRDSFSYEQYF. The CDR3 DNA is TGTGCCAGTAGTATACGGGACAGTTTCTCCTACGAGCAGTACTTC.